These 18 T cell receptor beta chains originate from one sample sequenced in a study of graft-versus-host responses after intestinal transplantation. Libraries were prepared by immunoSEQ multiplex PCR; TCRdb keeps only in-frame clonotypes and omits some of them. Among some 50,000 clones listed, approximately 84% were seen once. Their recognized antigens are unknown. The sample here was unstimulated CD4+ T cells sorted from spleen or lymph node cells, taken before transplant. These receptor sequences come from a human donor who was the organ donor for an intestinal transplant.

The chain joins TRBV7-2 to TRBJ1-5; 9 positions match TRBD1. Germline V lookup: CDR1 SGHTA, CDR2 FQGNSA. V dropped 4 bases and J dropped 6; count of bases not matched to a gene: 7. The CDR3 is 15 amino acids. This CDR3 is CASSSRTGAGQPQHF. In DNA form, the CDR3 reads TGTGCCAGCAGCTCAAGGACAGGGGCGGGTCAGCCCCAGCATTTT.

The CDR3 DNA reads TGTGCCAGCAGTGGGAATTCCCGGGACAGGGGGCCGCTGTTGAATCAGCCCCAGCATTTT. Its translation is CASSGNSRDRGPLLNQPQHF. The chain employs TRBV2 and TRBJ1-5; 12 bases match TRBD1. Germline V gives CDR1 SNHLY, CDR2 FYNNEI. With 4 bases clipped from V and 4 bases from J, the junction kept 17 bases outside the gene matches. This CDR3 has 20 amino acids.

For the CDR3, the DNA is TGTGCCAGCAGCTTAGTAGGGACGCAATTAGCCAAAAACATTCAGTACTTC. It specifies CASSLVGTQLAKNIQYF. The chain couples TRBV7-2 to TRBJ2-4; D assignment may be TRBD1 or TRBD2 (5 bases each). CDR3 length: 17 residues. CDR1 and CDR2 (germline): SGHTA, FQGNSA. V was pared by 1 base and J by 0 bases, with 13 bases between.

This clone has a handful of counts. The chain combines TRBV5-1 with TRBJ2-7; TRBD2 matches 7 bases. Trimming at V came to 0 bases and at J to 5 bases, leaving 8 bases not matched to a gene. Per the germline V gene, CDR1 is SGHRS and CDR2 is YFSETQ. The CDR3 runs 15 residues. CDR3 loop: CASSLVAGDSDEQYF. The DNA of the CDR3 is TGCGCCAGCAGCTTGGTTGCGGGAGATAGCGACGAGCAGTACTTC.

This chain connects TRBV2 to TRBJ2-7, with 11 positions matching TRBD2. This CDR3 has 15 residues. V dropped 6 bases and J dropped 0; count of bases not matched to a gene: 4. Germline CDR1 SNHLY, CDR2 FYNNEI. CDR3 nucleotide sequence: TGTGCCAGCAGGGAGGGACTAGCGGACTCCTACGAGCAGTACTTC. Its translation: CASREGLADSYEQYF.

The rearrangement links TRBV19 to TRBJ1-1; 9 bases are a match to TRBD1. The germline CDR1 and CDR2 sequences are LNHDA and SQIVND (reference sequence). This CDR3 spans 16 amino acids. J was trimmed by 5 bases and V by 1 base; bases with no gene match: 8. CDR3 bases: TGTGCCAGTAGTATAGGGACAGGGGTAGGGAGGACTGAAGCTTTCTTT. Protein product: CASSIGTGVGRTEAFF.

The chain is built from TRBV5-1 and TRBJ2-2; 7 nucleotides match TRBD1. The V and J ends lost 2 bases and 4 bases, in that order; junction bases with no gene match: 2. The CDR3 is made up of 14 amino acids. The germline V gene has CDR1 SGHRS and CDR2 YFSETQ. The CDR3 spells CASSFGDSTGELFF. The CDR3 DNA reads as TGCGCCAGCAGCTTTGGGGACAGCACCGGGGAGCTGTTTTTT.

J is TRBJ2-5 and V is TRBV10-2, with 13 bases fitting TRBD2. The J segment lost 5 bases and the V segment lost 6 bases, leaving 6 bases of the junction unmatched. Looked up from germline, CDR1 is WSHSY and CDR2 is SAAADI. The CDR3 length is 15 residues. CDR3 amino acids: CASRTSGGSKETQYF. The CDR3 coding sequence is TGCGCCAGCAGGACTAGCGGGGGGTCTAAGGAGACCCAGTACTTC.

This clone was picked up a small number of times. CDR3 residues: CASSVGTSGRAYEQYF. The DNA for the CDR3 is TGTGCCAGCAGCGTAGGGACTAGCGGGAGGGCCTACGAGCAGTACTTC. The J gene is TRBJ2-7, the V gene TRBV9, with 15 bases aligning to TRBD2. This CDR3 is 16 amino acids long. Germline CDR1 and CDR2: SGDLS and YYNGEE. J gave up 2 bases and V 0 bases, and 0 bases lay outside the gene matches.

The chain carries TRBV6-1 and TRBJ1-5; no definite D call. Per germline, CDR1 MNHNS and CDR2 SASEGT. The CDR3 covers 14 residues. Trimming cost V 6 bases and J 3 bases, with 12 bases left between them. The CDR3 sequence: CASSYGGDNQPQHF. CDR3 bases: TGTGCCAGCAGCTATGGTGGGGACAATCAGCCCCAGCATTTT.

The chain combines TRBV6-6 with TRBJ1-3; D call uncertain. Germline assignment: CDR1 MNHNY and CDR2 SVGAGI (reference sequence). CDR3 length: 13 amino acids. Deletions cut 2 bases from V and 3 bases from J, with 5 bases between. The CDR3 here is CASSYEYGNTIYF. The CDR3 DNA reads TGTGCCAGCAGTTACGAATATGGAAACACCATATATTTT.

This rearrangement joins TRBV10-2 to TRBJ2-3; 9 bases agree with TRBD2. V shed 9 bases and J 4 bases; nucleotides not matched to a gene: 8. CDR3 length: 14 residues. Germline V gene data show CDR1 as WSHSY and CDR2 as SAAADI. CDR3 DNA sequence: TGCGCCAGTCAAGCGGGGGGCGATTCAGATACGCAGTATTTT. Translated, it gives CASQAGGDSDTQYF.

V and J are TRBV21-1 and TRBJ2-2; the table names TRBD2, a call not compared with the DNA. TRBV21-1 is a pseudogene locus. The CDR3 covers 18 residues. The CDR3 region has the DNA TGTGCCAGCAGCAAAGGAAAATTGGAGCGGGGGGGCGGCGGGGAGCTGTTTTTT. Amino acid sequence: CASSKGKLERGGGGELFF.

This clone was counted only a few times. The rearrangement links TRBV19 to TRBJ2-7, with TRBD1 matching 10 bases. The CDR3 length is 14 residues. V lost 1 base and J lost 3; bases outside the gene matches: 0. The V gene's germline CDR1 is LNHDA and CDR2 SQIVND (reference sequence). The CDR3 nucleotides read TGTGCCAGTAGTATAGGGACAGGGGGCTACGAGCAGTACTTC. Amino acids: CASSIGTGGYEQYF.

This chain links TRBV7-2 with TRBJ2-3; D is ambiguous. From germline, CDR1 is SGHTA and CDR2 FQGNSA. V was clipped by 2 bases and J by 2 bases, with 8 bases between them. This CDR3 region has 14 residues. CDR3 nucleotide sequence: TGTGCCAGCAGCTTAAGTTCGAACACAGATACGCAGTATTTT. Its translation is CASSLSSNTDTQYF.

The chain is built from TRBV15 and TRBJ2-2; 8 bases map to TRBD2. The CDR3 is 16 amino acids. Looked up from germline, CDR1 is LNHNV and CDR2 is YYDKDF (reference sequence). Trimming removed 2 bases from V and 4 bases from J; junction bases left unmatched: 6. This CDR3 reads CATSRRTGGITGELFF. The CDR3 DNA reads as TGTGCCACCAGCAGAAGAACGGGAGGGATCACCGGGGAGCTGTTTTTT.

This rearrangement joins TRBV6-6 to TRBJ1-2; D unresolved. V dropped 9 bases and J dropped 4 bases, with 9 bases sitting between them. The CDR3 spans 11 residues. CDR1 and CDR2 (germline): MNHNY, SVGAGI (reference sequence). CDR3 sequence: CASRSGYGYTF. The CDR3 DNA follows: TGTGCCAGTAGGAGTGGCTATGGCTACACCTTC.

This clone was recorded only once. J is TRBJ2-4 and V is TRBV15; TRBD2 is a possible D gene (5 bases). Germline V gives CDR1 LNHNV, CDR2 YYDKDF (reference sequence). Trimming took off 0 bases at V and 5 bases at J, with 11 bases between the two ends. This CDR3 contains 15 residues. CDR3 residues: CATSRDHGNQNIQYF. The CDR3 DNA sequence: TGTGCCACCAGCAGAGATCACGGGAACCAAAACATTCAGTACTTC. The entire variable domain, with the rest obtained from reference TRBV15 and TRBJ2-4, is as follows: DAMVIQNPRYQVTQFGKPVTLSCSQTLNHNVMYWYQQKSSQAPKLLFHYYDKDFNNEADTPDNFQSRRPNTSFCFLDIRSPGLGDTAMYLCATSRDHGNQNIQYFGAGTRLSVL.